This T cell receptor beta chain is drawn from a study of T cells in Graves' hyperthyroidism and ophthalmopathy (dated 2019 in TCRdb). Concerning the study at large: To identify distinguishing TCR V-J signatures, a discovery cohort of around 100 patients was used, comprising 40 to 45 with Graves' ophthalmopathy and roughly 60 with stable Graves' hyperthyroidism. The paper describes TCR Vbeta CDR3 sequencing of roughly 130 peripheral blood samples, made up of about 40 ophthalmopathy patients, approximately 76 hyperthyroidism patients and 17 progressor patients. Whether ophthalmopathy could be predicted prospectively was tested in an independent validation cohort made up of about 20 hyperthyroidism patients plus 17 patients who later progressed to ophthalmopathy. In addition, the study compared T-cell repertoires in thyroid tissue and in blood from roughly 6 Graves' hyperthyroidism patients. Once sampling was done, hyperthyroidism patients were given methimazole at a starting dose of 30 mg daily, whereas ophthalmopathy patients were given high-dose intravenous methylprednisolone. The 100 or so discovery patients were divided at random into training and test sets in a 7:3 ratio.

The TCR beta CDR3 regions were amplified from the RNA transcripts. A first-round RT-PCR of the TCR CDR3 used the HTBI primer set with the Qiagen OneStep RT-PCR kit. Libraries were constructed in a second round of multiplex PCR, after which size selection and purification were carried out. The libraries were sequenced on an Illumina HiSeq2000 using paired-end 100 bp reads. The study's own analysis went as follows. SOAPnuke was used to process the raw data, with reads discarded if the reads contained adapters or uncalled bases, had a mean Phred below 15, or lacked an exact constant-primer or identifier match. COPE v1.2.5 was used to merge the high-quality paired reads, and each unique nucleotide sequence was defined as a clonotype. Clonotypes were aligned to IMGT TRBV, TRBD and TRBJ reference segments using MiTCR v1.1. Analysis was restricted to V-J combinations with a frequency above 0.0001, which covered roughly 99% of repertoires. The TCS score was defined as the ratio of F50 (clonal expansion) to E x V (chaos), calculated using BLOSUM62-based TCRdist between CDR3 peptides within each V-J. Welch's t-statistics and random forest reduced 514 V-J features to under 15, which were used in a naive Bayes classifier (R e1071). TCRdb handled the public reads itself, with Q25 trimming in fastp and clone calling in MiXCR, and kept productive beta chains. Merged by CDR3 protein, the rows form single entries marked with the most common genes and DNA. The V and J calls come from TCRdb's annotation, not from the publication. Present in this sample are around 540,000 distinct CDR3 sequences, 46% of which were seen just once. Just over 8% of the sample lies in the top ten.

What the study reported, not specific to this receptor: In validation, the model predicted progression to ophthalmopathy a median of 6.5 months before onset, with approximately 71% sensitivity and nearly 75% specificity. Sample size was not statistically predetermined, and blinding of investigators to group allocation was not performed. A 13 V-J signature model separated ophthalmopathy from stable hyperthyroidism, with approximately 86% sensitivity and 81.08% specificity in cross-validation and 80%/75% in testing. Most expanded thyroid clonotypes (frequency above 0.001) were also found in blood, which suggests that blood repertoires may mirror thyroid immune responses.

A note on this clonotype: The specificity of this receptor is unknown. Qualities for individual bases were not recorded, and no much larger clone is one base off.

A patient counted as having stable Graves' hyperthyroidism if no progression to ophthalmopathy occurred over 18 months of follow-up. Hyperthyroidism patients were newly diagnosed, had a disease duration of under 2 months, and were aged 18 to 65 years. The study excluded patients with uncontrolled infections, other autoimmune diseases, pregnancy or lactation. Clinical symptoms, serum thyroxine and TRAb, thyroid ultrasound, and orbital computed tomography formed the basis for the diagnoses. Total RNA was extracted using Trizol reagent, and RNA quality was assessed on an Agilent 2100 Bioanalyzer. The origin of this receptor is a woman under 30 with Graves' hyperthyroidism. Donor details come from another sample of the same person, matched by shared clones. The sample taken for sequencing was peripheral blood or thyroid tissue (not recorded which).

In nucleotides, the sequence is TGTGCCAGCAGGACGGGACAGGAAACTGAAGCTTTCTTT. Its product reads: CASRTGQETEAFF. The sequence is built from TRBV2 and TRBJ1-1, and 8 junctional nucleotides match TRBD1. The CDR3 holds 13 amino acids from the cysteine to the phenylalanine. CDR3 DNA is the only sequence kept; it has 39 bases, read in frame from the first base. From a lookup of the germline V gene, CDR1 and CDR2 are SNHLY and FYNNEI. Trimming removed 6 bases from V and 5 bases from J; the gene matches leave 5 bases unexplained. Reference TRBV2 and TRBJ1-1 genes cover what lies past the CDR3, so the full variable domain is EPEVTQTPSHQVTQMGQEVILRCVPISNHLYFYWYRQILGQKVEFLVSFYNNEISEKSEIFDDQFSVERPDGSNFTLKIRSTKLEDSAMYFCASRTGQETEAFFGQGTRLTVV.